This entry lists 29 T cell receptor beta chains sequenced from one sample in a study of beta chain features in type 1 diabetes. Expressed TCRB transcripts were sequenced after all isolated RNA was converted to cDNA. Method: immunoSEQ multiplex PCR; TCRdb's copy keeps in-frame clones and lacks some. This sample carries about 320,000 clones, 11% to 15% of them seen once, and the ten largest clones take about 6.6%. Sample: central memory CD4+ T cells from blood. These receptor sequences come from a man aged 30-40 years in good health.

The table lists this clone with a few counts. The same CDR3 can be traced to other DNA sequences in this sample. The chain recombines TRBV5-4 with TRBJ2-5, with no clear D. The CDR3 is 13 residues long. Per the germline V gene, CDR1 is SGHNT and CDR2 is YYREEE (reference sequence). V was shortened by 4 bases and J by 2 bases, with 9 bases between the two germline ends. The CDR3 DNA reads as TGTGCCAGCAGCCCTGGACCACAAGAGACCCAGTACTTC. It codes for CASSPGPQETQYF. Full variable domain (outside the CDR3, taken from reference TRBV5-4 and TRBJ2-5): ETGVTQSPTHLIKTRGQQVTLRCSSQSGHNTVSWYQQALGQGPQFIFQYYREEENGRGNFPPRFSGLQFPNYSSELNVNALELDDSALYLCASSPGPQETQYFGPGTRLLVL.

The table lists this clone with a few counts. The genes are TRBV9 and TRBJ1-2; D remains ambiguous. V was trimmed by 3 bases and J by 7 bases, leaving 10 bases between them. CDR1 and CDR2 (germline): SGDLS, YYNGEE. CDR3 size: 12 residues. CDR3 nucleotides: TGTGCCAGCAGCGCCGCGGGGTTTGGCTACACCTTC. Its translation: CASSAAGFGYTF.

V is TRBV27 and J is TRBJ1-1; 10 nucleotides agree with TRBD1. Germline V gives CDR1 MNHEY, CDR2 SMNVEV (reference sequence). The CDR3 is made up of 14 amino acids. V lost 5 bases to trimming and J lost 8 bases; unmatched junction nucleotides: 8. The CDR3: CASSNRQGATEAFF. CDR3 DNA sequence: TGTGCCAGCAGTAACCGACAGGGGGCTACCGAAGCTTTCTTT.

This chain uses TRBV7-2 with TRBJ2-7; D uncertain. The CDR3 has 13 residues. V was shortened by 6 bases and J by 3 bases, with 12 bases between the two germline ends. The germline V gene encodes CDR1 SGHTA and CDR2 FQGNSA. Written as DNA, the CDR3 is TGTGCCAGCAGTCTAGGTTTTCGCTACGAGCAGTACGTC. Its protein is CASSLGFRYEQYV.

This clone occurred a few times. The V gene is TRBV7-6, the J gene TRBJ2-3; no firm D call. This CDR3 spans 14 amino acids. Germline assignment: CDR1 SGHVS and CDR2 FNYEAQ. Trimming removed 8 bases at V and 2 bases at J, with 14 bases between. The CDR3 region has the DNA TGTGCCAGCGCGTTGGACGGAGACACAGATACGCAGTATTTT. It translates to CASALDGDTDTQYF.

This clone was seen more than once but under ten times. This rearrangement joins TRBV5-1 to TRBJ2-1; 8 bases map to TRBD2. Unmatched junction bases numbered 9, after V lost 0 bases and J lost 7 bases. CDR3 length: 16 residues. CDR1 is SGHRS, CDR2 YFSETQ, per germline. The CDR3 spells CASSLVTSGSRNEQFF. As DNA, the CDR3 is TGCGCCAGCAGCTTGGTTACCAGCGGGAGTCGGAATGAGCAGTTCTTC. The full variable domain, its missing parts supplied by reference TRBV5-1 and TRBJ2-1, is KAGVTQTPRYLIKTRGQQVTLSCSPISGHRSVSWYQQTPGQGLQFLFEYFSETQRNKGNFPGRFSGRQFSNSRSEMNVSTLELGDSALYLCASSLVTSGSRNEQFFGPGTRLTVL.

DNA of the CDR3: TGCGCCAGCATGCCAAGGGTGGGCCTCTCTGGGGCCAACGTCCTGACTTTC. This encodes CASMPRVGLSGANVLTF. This chain joins TRBV4-3 and TRBJ2-6, with no clear D. V lost 7 bases and J 0 bases, leaving 16 bases between the germline ends. This CDR3 has 17 residues. Germline V CDR1 and CDR2: LGHNA, YSLEER.

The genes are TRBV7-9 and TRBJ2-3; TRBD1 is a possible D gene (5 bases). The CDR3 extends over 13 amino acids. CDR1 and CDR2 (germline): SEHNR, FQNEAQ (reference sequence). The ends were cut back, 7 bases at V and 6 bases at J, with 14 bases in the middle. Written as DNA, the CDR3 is TGTGCCAGCAAGAACGTGGACACGGATACGCAGTATTTT. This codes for CASKNVDTDTQYF.

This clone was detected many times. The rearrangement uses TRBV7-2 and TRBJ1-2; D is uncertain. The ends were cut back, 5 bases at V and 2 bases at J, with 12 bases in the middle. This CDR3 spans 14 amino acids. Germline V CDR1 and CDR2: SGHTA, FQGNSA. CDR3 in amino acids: CASSPDRRNYGYTF. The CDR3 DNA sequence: TGTGCCAGCAGCCCCGACCGTAGAAACTATGGCTACACCTTC.

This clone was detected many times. CDR3 sequence (DNA): TGTGCCAGCAGCGTAGTACAGGGCGGGGCCAACGTCCTGACTTTC. The encoded protein is CASSVVQGGANVLTF. This chain uses TRBV9 with TRBJ2-6; D perhaps matches TRBD1 (6 bases). The CDR3 covers 15 residues. V was clipped by 0 bases and J by 4 bases, with 8 bases between them. Germline CDR1 SGDLS, CDR2 YYNGEE.

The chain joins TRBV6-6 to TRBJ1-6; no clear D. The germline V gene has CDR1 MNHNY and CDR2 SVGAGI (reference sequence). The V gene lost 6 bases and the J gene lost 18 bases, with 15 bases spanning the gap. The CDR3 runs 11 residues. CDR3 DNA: TGTGCCAGCAGGCGACGAGAGGTCCCCCACTTT. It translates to CASRRREVPHF.

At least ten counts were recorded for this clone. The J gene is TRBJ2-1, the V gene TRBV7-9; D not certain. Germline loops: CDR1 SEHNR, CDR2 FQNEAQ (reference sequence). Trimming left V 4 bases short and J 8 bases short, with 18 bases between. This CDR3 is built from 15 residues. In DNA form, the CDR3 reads TGTGCCAGCAGCTCCCAGGCGTTTCGGGTGCATGAGCAGTTCTTC. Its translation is CASSSQAFRVHEQFF.

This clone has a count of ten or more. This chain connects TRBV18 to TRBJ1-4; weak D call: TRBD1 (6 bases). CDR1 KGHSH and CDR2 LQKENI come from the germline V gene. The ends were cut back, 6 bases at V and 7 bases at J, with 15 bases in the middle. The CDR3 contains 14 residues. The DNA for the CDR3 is TGTGCCAGCTCCCGGGGGGGGGCAGGTGAAAAACTGTTTTTT. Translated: CASSRGGAGEKLFF.

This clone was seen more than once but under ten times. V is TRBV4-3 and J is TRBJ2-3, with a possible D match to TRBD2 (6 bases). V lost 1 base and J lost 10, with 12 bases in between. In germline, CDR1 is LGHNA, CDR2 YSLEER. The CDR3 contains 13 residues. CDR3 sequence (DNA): TGCGCCAGCAGCCAAGGTCCGACTAGGGCGCAGTATTTT. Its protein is CASSQGPTRAQYF.

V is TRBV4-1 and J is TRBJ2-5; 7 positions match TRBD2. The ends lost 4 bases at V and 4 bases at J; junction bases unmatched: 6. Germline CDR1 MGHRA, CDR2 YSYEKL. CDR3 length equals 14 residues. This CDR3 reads CASSPTGGGETQYF. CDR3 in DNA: TGCGCCAGCAGCCCGACGGGGGGAGGAGAGACCCAGTACTTC.

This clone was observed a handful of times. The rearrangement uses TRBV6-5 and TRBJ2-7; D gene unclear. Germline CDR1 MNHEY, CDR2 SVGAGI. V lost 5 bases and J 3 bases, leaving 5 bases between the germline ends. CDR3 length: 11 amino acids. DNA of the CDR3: TGTGCCAGCAGTGAATACTACGAGCAGTACTTC. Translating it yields CASSEYYEQYF.

The CDR3: CASSQKTIYGYTF. As DNA, the CDR3 is TGTGCCAGCAGCCAAAAAACTATCTATGGCTACACCTTC. The J gene is TRBJ1-2, the V gene TRBV11-2; D gene unclear. Germline V lookup: CDR1 SGHAT, CDR2 FQNNGV. CDR3 length: 13 amino acids. V was clipped by 5 bases and J by 4 bases, with 11 bases between them. The whole variable domain, filled in from reference TRBV11-2 and TRBJ1-2, reads EAGVAQSPRYKIIEKRQSVAFWCNPISGHATLYWYQQILGQGPKLLIQFQNNGVVDDSQLPKDRFSAERLKGVDSTLKIQPAKLEDSAVYLCASSQKTIYGYTFGSGTRLTVV.

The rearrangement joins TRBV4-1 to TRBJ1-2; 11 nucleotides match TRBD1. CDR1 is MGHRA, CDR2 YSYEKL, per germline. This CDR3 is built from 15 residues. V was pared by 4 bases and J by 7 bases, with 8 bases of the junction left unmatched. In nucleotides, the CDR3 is TGCGCCAGCAGCCTATCCGGACAGGGGGCAGGTGGCTACACCTTC. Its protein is CASSLSGQGAGGYTF.

The CDR3 DNA reads as TGTGCCAGCAGCCTGGGACCGCTCGGAAGTAATGAAAAACTGTTTTTT. Translation: CASSLGPLGSNEKLFF. The gene calls are TRBV7-2 and TRBJ1-4; tentative D call: TRBD1 (5 bases). V was trimmed by 5 bases and J by 4 bases, leaving 17 bases between them. Germline CDR1 is SGHTA and CDR2 is FQGNSA. CDR3 length: 16 residues.

CDR3 sequence: CASSVGGAETQYF. CDR3 nucleotides: TGTGCCAGCAGCGTAGGTGGGGCGGAGACCCAGTACTTC. The chain combines TRBV9 with TRBJ2-5, with a tentative D call TRBD1 (5 bases). Deletions cut 0 bases from V and 5 bases from J, with 8 bases between. The germline gives CDR1 SGDLS, CDR2 YYNGEE. This CDR3 is built from 13 residues. The entire variable domain, with the rest obtained from reference TRBV9 and TRBJ2-5, is as follows: DSGVTQTPKHLITATGQRVTLRCSPRSGDLSVYWYQQSLDQGLQFLIQYYNGEERAKGNILERFSAQQFPDLHSELNLSSLELGDSALYFCASSVGGAETQYFGPGTRLLVL.

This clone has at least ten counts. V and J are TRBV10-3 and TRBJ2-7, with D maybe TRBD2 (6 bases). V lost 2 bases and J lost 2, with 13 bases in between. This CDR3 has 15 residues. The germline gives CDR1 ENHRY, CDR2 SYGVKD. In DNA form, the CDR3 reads TGTGCCATCAGTGAGGGTAGCGGCCCAGCCTACGAGCAGTACGTC. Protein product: CAISEGSGPAYEQYV.

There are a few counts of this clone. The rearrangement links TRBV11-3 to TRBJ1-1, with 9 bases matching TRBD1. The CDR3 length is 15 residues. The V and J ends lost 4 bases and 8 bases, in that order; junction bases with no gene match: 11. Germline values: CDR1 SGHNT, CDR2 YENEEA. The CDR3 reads CASSSPTGGLREAFF. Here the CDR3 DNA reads TGTGCCAGCAGCTCCCCGACAGGGGGGCTCCGGGAAGCTTTCTTT.

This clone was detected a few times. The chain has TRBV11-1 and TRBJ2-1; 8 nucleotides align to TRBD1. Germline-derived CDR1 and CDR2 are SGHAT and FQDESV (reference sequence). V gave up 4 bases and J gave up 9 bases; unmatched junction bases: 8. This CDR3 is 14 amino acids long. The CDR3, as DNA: TGTGCCAGCAGCTCTGGGACAGGAGTTGGTGAGCAGTTCTTC. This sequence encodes CASSSGTGVGEQFF.

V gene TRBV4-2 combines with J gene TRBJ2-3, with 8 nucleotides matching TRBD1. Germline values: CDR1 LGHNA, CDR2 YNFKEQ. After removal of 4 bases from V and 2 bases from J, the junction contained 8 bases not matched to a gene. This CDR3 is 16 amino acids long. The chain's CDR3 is CASSPVGQGPTDTQYF. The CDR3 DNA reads TGTGCCAGCAGCCCGGTCGGACAGGGACCCACAGATACGCAGTATTTT.

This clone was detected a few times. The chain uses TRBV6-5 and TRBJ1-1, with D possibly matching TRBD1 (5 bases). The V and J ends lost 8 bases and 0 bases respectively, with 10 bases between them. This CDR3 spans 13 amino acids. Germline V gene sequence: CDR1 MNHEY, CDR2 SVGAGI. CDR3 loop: CASGDSMNTEAFF. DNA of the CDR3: TGTGCCAGCGGAGACAGCATGAACACTGAAGCTTTCTTT.

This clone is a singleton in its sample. The CDR3 nucleotides read TGTGCCAGCAGCTGGTGTGGACGGCCTCGAACCGAGCAGTACGTC. Residues: CASSWCGRPRTEQYV. The V call is TRBV7-8, the J call TRBJ2-7; D gene uncertain. The germline V and J ends were trimmed by 4 bases and 6 bases, with 19 bases remaining between them. Per the germline V gene, CDR1 is SGHVS and CDR2 is FQNEAQ. This CDR3 contains 15 residues.

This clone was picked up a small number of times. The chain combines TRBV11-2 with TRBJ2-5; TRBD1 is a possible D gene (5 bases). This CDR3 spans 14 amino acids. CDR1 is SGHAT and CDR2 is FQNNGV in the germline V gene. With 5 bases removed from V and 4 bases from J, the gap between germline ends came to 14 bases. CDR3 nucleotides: TGTGCCAGCAGCCAAACAGATAGGGGAGAGACCCAGTACTTC. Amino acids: CASSQTDRGETQYF.

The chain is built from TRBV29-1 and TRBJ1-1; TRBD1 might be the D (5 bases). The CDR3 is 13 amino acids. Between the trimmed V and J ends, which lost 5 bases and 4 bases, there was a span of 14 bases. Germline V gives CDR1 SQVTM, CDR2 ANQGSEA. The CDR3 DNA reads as TGCAGCGTTACACCAGGGCAGGGCACTGAAGCTTTCTTT. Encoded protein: CSVTPGQGTEAFF.

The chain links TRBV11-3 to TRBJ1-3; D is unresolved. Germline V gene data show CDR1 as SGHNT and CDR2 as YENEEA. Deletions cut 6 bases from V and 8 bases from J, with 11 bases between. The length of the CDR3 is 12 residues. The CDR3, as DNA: TGTGCCAGCAGTCTCCATGAGTACACCATATATTTT. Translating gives CASSLHEYTIYF.